These 17 T cell receptor beta chains were all obtained from the same sample, sequenced in a study of Ad26.COV2.S vaccination and SARS-CoV-2 variants. This table comes from immunoSEQ multiplex PCR, and its TCRdb copy is limited to in-frame clones, with some not included. There are hundreds of thousands of clones in the sample; roughly nine tenths occur only once, and 2.5% to 3% lies in the top ten. Treatment meaning: approximately 18 received Ad26.COV2.S at low or high dose, single or two shots; about 5 received placebo; per-sample allocation not given. Sampling took place 63 days after the first vaccine or placebo injection. The source material was peripheral blood, sampled in a trial of Ad26.COV2.S vaccine versus placebo. These receptors all stem from a person aged 18-65 years who received the Ad26.COV2.S COVID-19 vaccine or a placebo.

V and J are TRBV11-1 and TRBJ2-2, with D possibly being TRBD1 (6 bases). The CDR3 extends over 13 amino acids. V lost 5 bases and J lost 6, with 10 bases in between. Germline lookup yields CDR1 SGHAT and CDR2 FQDESV (reference sequence). The CDR3 bases are TGTGCCAGCAGCGTCCCAGGGGCCGGGGAGCTGTTTTTT. This gives the protein CASSVPGAGELFF.

A single count supports this clone. The chain employs TRBV11-3 and TRBJ1-1; 10 bases agree with TRBD1. Germline V gene data show CDR1 as SGHNT and CDR2 as YENEEA. Trimming took 5 bases from V and 8 from J; bases not matched to a gene: 5. There are 13 residues in the CDR3. The CDR3 spells CASSAGQGLEAFF. The CDR3 DNA sequence: TGTGCCAGCAGCGCGGGACAGGGGCTAGAAGCTTTCTTT.

The rearrangement links TRBV28 to TRBJ1-5, with no clear D. V was shortened by 11 bases and J by 0 bases, with 8 bases between the two germline ends. CDR3 length equals 12 residues. CDR1 is MDHEN, CDR2 SYDVKM, per germline. The CDR3 spells CAATNSNQPQHF. CDR3 coding DNA: TGTGCCGCAACTAATAGCAATCAGCCCCAGCATTTT.

The chain uses TRBV5-1 and TRBJ2-5; 8 bases are shared with TRBD2. The V gene end was trimmed by 5 bases and the J gene end by 4 bases; junction bases not matched to a gene: 13. Germline CDR1 SGHRS, CDR2 YFSETQ. CDR3 size: 16 residues. The DNA of the CDR3 is TGCGCCAGCAGTAAAAACGGGGGGGCCGGAGGAGAGACCCAGTACTTC. Protein: CASSKNGGAGGETQYF.

The chain joins TRBV7-9 to TRBJ2-5, with 9 bases lining up with TRBD2. Germline CDR1 is SEHNR and CDR2 is FQNEAQ (reference sequence). The CDR3 length is 14 residues. J gave up 5 bases and V 5 bases, and 6 bases lay outside the gene matches. Here the CDR3 DNA reads TGTGCCAGCAGCGAATTAACTAGCGGGGAGACCCAGTACTTC. Translation gives CASSELTSGETQYF.

The rearrangement joins TRBV2 to TRBJ2-1, with D hard to call. Germline V gene data show CDR1 as SNHLY and CDR2 as FYNNEI. V lost 8 bases to trimming and J lost 6 bases, with 8 bases between them. There are 11 residues in the CDR3. CDR3 sequence reads: CASAYSNEQFF. The DNA of the CDR3 is TGTGCCAGCGCATACAGCAATGAGCAGTTCTTC. The whole variable domain, filled in from reference TRBV2 and TRBJ2-1, reads EPEVTQTPSHQVTQMGQEVILRCVPISNHLYFYWYRQILGQKVEFLVSFYNNEISEKSEIFDDQFSVERPDGSNFTLKIRSTKLEDSAMYFCASAYSNEQFFGPGTRLTVL.

The gene calls are TRBV5-6 and TRBJ1-2, with a possible D match to TRBD1 (5 bases). CDR1 is SGHDT and CDR2 is YYEEEE in the germline V gene. The V end was cut by 4 bases, the J end by 5 bases, with 12 bases between. The CDR3 contains 13 residues. The CDR3, as DNA: TGTGCCAGCAGCCCGACAGCCGGGTATGGCTACACCTTC. Translation: CASSPTAGYGYTF.

V usage is TRBV28 and J usage is TRBJ2-7; D not resolved. CDR3 length equals 15 residues. Germline V lookup: CDR1 MDHEN, CDR2 SYDVKM. V lost 3 bases and J 2 bases, leaving 14 bases between the germline ends. The CDR3 DNA reads as TGTGCCAGCAGTTTCCTCAACCAAATGGCCTACGAGCAGTACTTC. Translation gives CASSFLNQMAYEQYF.

The chain employs TRBV5-1 and TRBJ1-2; a possible D gene is TRBD1 (5 bases). In germline, CDR1 is SGHRS, CDR2 YFSETQ. V was trimmed by 1 base and J by 0 bases, leaving 13 bases between them. The CDR3 loop spans 16 amino acids. The CDR3 DNA sequence: TGCGCCAGCAGCTTGTGGCCAGGGCTTACTAACTATGGCTACACCTTC. This codes for CASSLWPGLTNYGYTF.

The chain combines TRBV9 with TRBJ1-1; D uncertain. The germline gives CDR1 SGDLS, CDR2 YYNGEE. The CDR3 is 13 residues long. V was pared by 1 base and J by 0 bases, with 4 bases between. The CDR3 DNA follows: TGTGCCAGCAGCGTATGGCTGAACACTGAAGCTTTCTTT. Amino acids: CASSVWLNTEAFF.

This clone appeared a single time. The chain uses TRBV20-1 and TRBJ1-2; D ambiguous. Trimming cost V 7 bases and J 4 bases, with 10 bases left between them. The CDR3 extends over 11 amino acids. Germline assignment: CDR1 DFQATT and CDR2 SNEGSKA (reference sequence). The CDR3 region has the DNA TGCAGTGGCGATCCCTTCTATGGCTACACCTTC. It is translated as CSGDPFYGYTF.

The chain carries TRBV5-1 and TRBJ1-1; D is undetermined. V lost 0 bases and J 3 bases, leaving 9 bases between the germline ends. This CDR3 is 14 amino acids long. Germline V gene lookup returns CDR1 SGHRS and CDR2 YFSETQ. CDR3 sequence (DNA): TGCGCCAGCAGCTTGGACACCCTATACACTGAAGCTTTCTTT. It translates to CASSLDTLYTEAFF. The whole variable domain, remainder taken from reference TRBV5-1 and TRBJ1-1, is KAGVTQTPRYLIKTRGQQVTLSCSPISGHRSVSWYQQTPGQGLQFLFEYFSETQRNKGNFPGRFSGRQFSNSRSEMNVSTLELGDSALYLCASSLDTLYTEAFFGQGTRLTVV.

The genes are TRBV23-1 and TRBJ2-1, with 7 bases matching TRBD2. TRBV23-1 falls under the ORF class, with uncertain function. This CDR3 region has 13 residues. V lost 8 bases and J lost 4; bases outside the gene matches: 5. This CDR3 reads CASGSGTYNEQFF. CDR3 coding DNA: TGCGCCAGCGGGAGCGGGACGTACAATGAGCAGTTCTTC.

The J gene is TRBJ1-1, the V gene TRBV4-3; D ambiguous. Germline V CDR1 and CDR2: LGHNA, YSLEER. The CDR3 has 14 amino acids. The V and J ends lost 4 bases and 8 bases respectively, with 17 bases between them. Written as DNA, the CDR3 is TGCGCCAGCAGCCCAGGTTACCTCCTCCCGGAAGCTTTCTTT. Amino acids: CASSPGYLLPEAFF.

CDR3 sequence (DNA): TGTGCCAGCAGTTTATCAGGGACCGGGGAGCTGTTTTTT. This translates into CASSLSGTGELFF. The chain has TRBV27 and TRBJ2-2, with D hard to call. The CDR3 spans 13 residues. The V gene's germline CDR1 is MNHEY and CDR2 SMNVEV (reference sequence). V was shortened by 0 bases and J by 5 bases, with 4 bases between the two germline ends.

CDR3 bases: TGTGCCAGTAGTATAAGCGGCGGACTTAATGAAAAACTGTTTTTT. Its protein product is CASSISGGLNEKLFF. The V and J genes are TRBV19 and TRBJ1-4; D not resolved. The CDR3 totals 15 residues. Between the trimmed V and J ends, which lost 2 bases and 4 bases, there was a span of 11 bases. Germline CDR1 is LNHDA and CDR2 is SQIVND (reference sequence). Variable domain in full (rest from reference TRBV19 and TRBJ1-4): DGGITQSPKYLFRKEGQNVTLSCEQNLNHDAMYWYRQDPGQGLRLIYYSQIVNDFQKGDIAEGYSVSREKKESFPLTVTSAQKNPTAFYLCASSISGGLNEKLFFGSGTQLSVL.

This clone was seen a few times. CDR3 sequence reads: CASTGATNYGYTF. The CDR3 bases are TGTGCCAGCACAGGGGCTACTAACTATGGCTACACCTTC. The chain employs TRBV27 and TRBJ1-2, with a possible D match to TRBD1 (6 bases). Trimming removed 7 bases at V and 0 bases at J, with 9 bases between. CDR1 MNHEY and CDR2 SMNVEV come from the germline V gene (reference sequence). The CDR3 contains 13 residues.